A selection of T cell receptor beta chains follows, all from one sample in a study of shared clonotypes between healthy human individuals. Profiled with immunoSEQ multiplex PCR; TCRdb holds only in-frame clones, not every one. The profile covers about 800,000 clones, with approximately 97% appearing a single time and roughly 0.23% taken by the ten largest. Specimen: naive CD8+ T cells sorted from blood. The receptors shown here come from a man aged 25-40 years in good health. The CDR3 runs from the conserved cysteine through the conserved F or W. The order of the fields is D gene, J gene, CDR3 length, clone size, V gene, CDR3 protein, CDR3 DNA. A D gene is named only where the DNA matches it firmly. A row's size may be missing; if present it is once, few, many or a size class.

d_gene: TRBD1; j_gene: TRBJ1-2; len: 16; abundance: .; v_gene: TRBV11-2; CDR3aa: CASSLVTGGIDYGYTF; CDR3nt: TGTGCCAGCAGCTTAGTGACAGGGGGCATAGACTATGGCTACACCTTC
d_gene: TRBD2; j_gene: TRBJ2-7; len: 16; abundance: .; v_gene: TRBV4-2; CDR3aa: CASSQDLAGGSYEQYF; CDR3nt: TGTGCCAGCAGCCAAGATCTAGCGGGAGGGTCCTACGAGCAGTACTTC
d_gene: .; j_gene: TRBJ2-1; len: 13; abundance: .; v_gene: TRBV19; CDR3aa: CASSIGSPSEQFF; CDR3nt: TGTGCCAGTAGTATTGGTTCACCCAGTGAGCAGTTCTTC
d_gene: TRBD1; j_gene: TRBJ2-5; len: 15; abundance: .; v_gene: TRBV11-3; CDR3aa: CASSHRGQGDETQYF; CDR3nt: TGTGCCAGCAGCCATCGCGGACAGGGGGATGAGACCCAGTACTTC
d_gene: .; j_gene: TRBJ1-1; len: 12; abundance: .; v_gene: TRBV7-9; CDR3aa: CASSLRYTEAFF; CDR3nt: TGTGCCAGCAGCCTCAGGTACACTGAAGCTTTCTTT
d_gene: .; j_gene: TRBJ1-2; len: 13; abundance: .; v_gene: TRBV25-1; CDR3aa: CASSSDSFYGYTF; CDR3nt: TGTGCCAGCAGTTCGGACAGCTTCTATGGCTACACCTTC
d_gene: .; j_gene: TRBJ2-7; len: 14; abundance: .; v_gene: TRBV28; CDR3aa: CASSLLPVGYEQYF; CDR3nt: TGTGCCAGCAGTTTACTCCCCGTAGGGTACGAGCAGTACTTC
d_gene: .; j_gene: TRBJ2-1; len: 17; abundance: once; v_gene: TRBV7-9; CDR3aa: CASSPYGGGGSYNEQFF; CDR3nt: TGTGCCAGCAGCCCCTATGGGGGTGGGGGCTCCTACAATGAGCAGTTCTTC
d_gene: .; j_gene: TRBJ2-3; len: 14; abundance: .; v_gene: TRBV4-3; CDR3aa: CASSQGLAADTQYF; CDR3nt: TGCGCCAGCAGCCAAGGTCTTGCCGCAGATACGCAGTATTTT
d_gene: .; j_gene: TRBJ1-1; len: 14; abundance: .; v_gene: TRBV19; CDR3aa: CASSIMIMNTEAFF; CDR3nt: TGTGCCAGTAGTATAATGATTATGAACACTGAAGCTTTCTTT
d_gene: TRBD2; j_gene: TRBJ2-5; len: 15; abundance: .; v_gene: TRBV30; CDR3aa: CAWTYTSGKQETQYF; CDR3nt: TGTGCCTGGACTTATACTAGCGGAAAGCAAGAGACCCAGTACTTC
d_gene: .; j_gene: TRBJ2-7; len: 14; abundance: .; v_gene: TRBV9; CDR3aa: CASSTQGRSYEQYF; CDR3nt: TGTGCCAGCTCCACCCAGGGGAGATCCTACGAGCAGTACTTC
d_gene: TRBD2; j_gene: TRBJ2-1; len: 15; abundance: .; v_gene: TRBV4-1; CDR3aa: CASSQGAGGGNEQFF; CDR3nt: TGCGCCAGCAGCCAAGGAGCGGGAGGAGGTAATGAGCAGTTCTTC
d_gene: .; j_gene: TRBJ2-7; len: 15; abundance: once; v_gene: TRBV6-1; CDR3aa: CASSDFLAAYYEQYF; CDR3nt: TGTGCCAGCAGTGATTTCTTGGCAGCTTACTACGAGCAGTACTTC
d_gene: TRBD1; j_gene: TRBJ2-1; len: 16; abundance: once; v_gene: TRBV2; CDR3aa: CASRHRGTGEHNEQFF; CDR3nt: TGTGCCAGCAGACACCGCGGGACAGGGGAGCACAATGAGCAGTTCTTC
d_gene: TRBD2; j_gene: TRBJ2-3; len: 13; abundance: .; v_gene: TRBV29-1; CDR3aa: CSAGLENTDTQYF; CDR3nt: TGCAGCGCAGGACTAGAAAACACAGATACGCAGTATTTT
d_gene: .; j_gene: TRBJ1-2; len: 13; abundance: .; v_gene: TRBV6-5; CDR3aa: CASSHDSLGGYTF; CDR3nt: TGTGCCAGCAGCCATGACAGCTTGGGTGGCTACACCTTC
d_gene: .; j_gene: TRBJ2-5; len: 14; abundance: .; v_gene: TRBV27; CDR3aa: CASSPYRTQETQYF; CDR3nt: TGTGCCAGCAGTCCCTACAGGACTCAAGAGACCCAGTACTTC
d_gene: .; j_gene: TRBJ1-5; len: 19; abundance: .; v_gene: TRBV10-3; CDR3aa: CAISGAPQQGMMSNQPQHF; CDR3nt: TGTGCCATCAGTGGGGCCCCTCAACAGGGTATGATGAGCAATCAGCCCCAGCATTTT
d_gene: .; j_gene: TRBJ1-2; len: 14; abundance: .; v_gene: TRBV2; CDR3aa: CASPSRRQELGYTF; CDR3nt: TGTGCCAGCCCTTCGAGGAGGCAGGAGCTAGGCTACACCTTC
d_gene: TRBD1; j_gene: TRBJ1-2; len: 14; abundance: .; v_gene: TRBV28; CDR3aa: CASRGTGETRGYTF; CDR3nt: TGTGCCAGCAGGGGGACAGGGGAGACAAGGGGCTACACCTTC
d_gene: .; j_gene: TRBJ2-5; len: 14; abundance: .; v_gene: TRBV18; CDR3aa: CASSPGALQETQYF; CDR3nt: TGTGCCAGCTCCCCAGGCGCCCTACAAGAGACCCAGTACTTC
d_gene: .; j_gene: TRBJ1-1; len: 14; abundance: .; v_gene: TRBV27; CDR3aa: CASSGVTGLTEAFF; CDR3nt: TGTGCCAGCAGTGGAGTTACAGGGCTCACTGAAGCTTTCTTT
d_gene: TRBD1; j_gene: TRBJ2-6; len: 16; abundance: once; v_gene: TRBV29-1; CDR3aa: CSVEDRGVSGANVLTF; CDR3nt: TGCAGCGTTGAGGACAGGGGGGTCTCTGGGGCCAACGTCCTGACTTTC
d_gene: .; j_gene: TRBJ2-5; len: 16; abundance: .; v_gene: TRBV7-9; CDR3aa: CASSFLVASGEETQYF; CDR3nt: TGTGCCAGCAGCTTCCTGGTTGCAAGTGGGGAAGAGACCCAGTACTTC
d_gene: .; j_gene: TRBJ2-3; len: 14; abundance: once; v_gene: TRBV5-5; CDR3aa: CASSGGASTDTQYF; CDR3nt: TGTGCCAGCAGTGGGGGGGCTAGCACAGATACGCAGTATTTT
d_gene: TRBD2; j_gene: TRBJ2-1; len: 18; abundance: .; v_gene: TRBV7-9; CDR3aa: CASSPGTSGSDSYNEQFF; CDR3nt: TGTGCCAGCAGCCCCGGGACTAGCGGGAGCGATTCCTACAATGAGCAGTTCTTC
d_gene: .; j_gene: TRBJ2-7; len: 10; abundance: .; v_gene: TRBV20-1; CDR3aa: CSAYSSEQYF; CDR3nt: TGCAGTGCTTACAGTAGCGAGCAGTACTTC
d_gene: .; j_gene: TRBJ1-3; len: 19; abundance: .; v_gene: TRBV5-1; CDR3aa: CASSFLGGGHTKTGNTIYF; CDR3nt: TGCGCCAGCAGCTTTCTCGGCGGCGGCCACACTAAAACTGGAAACACCATATATTTT
d_gene: TRBD2; j_gene: TRBJ2-7; len: 16; abundance: .; v_gene: TRBV7-2; CDR3aa: CASSSDTSGRLYEQYF; CDR3nt: TGTGCCAGCAGCTCCGACACTAGCGGGAGACTTTACGAGCAGTACTTC
d_gene: .; j_gene: TRBJ2-1; len: 16; abundance: .; v_gene: TRBV4-3; CDR3aa: CASSQDREGLNNEQFF; CDR3nt: TGCGCCAGCAGCCAAGATAGGGAAGGGCTTAACAATGAGCAGTTCTTC
d_gene: .; j_gene: TRBJ2-7; len: 13; abundance: .; v_gene: TRBV7-6; CDR3aa: CASSLEASWEQYF; CDR3nt: TGTGCCAGCAGCTTAGAGGCTAGTTGGGAGCAGTACTTC
d_gene: .; j_gene: TRBJ2-6; len: 15; abundance: .; v_gene: TRBV18; CDR3aa: CASSPPGAGANVLTF; CDR3nt: TGTGCCAGCTCACCACCAGGGGCTGGGGCCAACGTCCTGACTTTC
d_gene: .; j_gene: TRBJ1-5; len: 14; abundance: .; v_gene: TRBV27; CDR3aa: CASSLGGHNQPQHF; CDR3nt: TGTGCCAGCAGTTTAGGCGGCCATAATCAGCCCCAGCATTTT
d_gene: TRBD1; j_gene: TRBJ2-7; len: 14; abundance: .; v_gene: TRBV18; CDR3aa: CASSPGTGAYEQYF; CDR3nt: TGTGCCAGCTCACCGGGGACAGGGGCCTACGAGCAGTACTTC
d_gene: TRBD1; j_gene: TRBJ2-1; len: 16; abundance: .; v_gene: TRBV27; CDR3aa: CASSLKWDRVFNEQFF; CDR3nt: TGTGCCAGCAGTTTGAAATGGGACAGGGTTTTCAATGAGCAGTTCTTC
d_gene: .; j_gene: TRBJ2-7; len: 14; abundance: .; v_gene: TRBV5-5; CDR3aa: CASSFGTGPYEQYF; CDR3nt: TGTGCCAGCAGCTTTGGGACGGGACCTTACGAGCAGTACTTC
d_gene: TRBD2; j_gene: TRBJ2-1; len: 13; abundance: once; v_gene: TRBV6-5; CDR3aa: CASSYGTRNEQFF; CDR3nt: TGTGCCAGCAGTTACGGGACTAGGAATGAGCAGTTCTTC
d_gene: .; j_gene: TRBJ1-2; len: 14; abundance: .; v_gene: TRBV10-2; CDR3aa: CASTVEGLDYGYTF; CDR3nt: TGCGCCAGCACCGTGGAGGGGTTGGACTATGGCTACACCTTC
d_gene: TRBD1; j_gene: TRBJ2-7; len: 14; abundance: .; v_gene: TRBV7-9; CDR3aa: CASSSGQGYYEQYF; CDR3nt: TGTGCCAGCAGTTCGGGACAGGGTTACTACGAGCAGTACTTC
d_gene: .; j_gene: TRBJ2-7; len: 13; abundance: .; v_gene: TRBV5-4; CDR3aa: CASSLGGIYEQYF; CDR3nt: TGTGCCAGCAGCTTGGGGGGAATCTACGAGCAGTACTTC
d_gene: .; j_gene: TRBJ2-7; len: 12; abundance: .; v_gene: TRBV29-1; CDR3aa: CSVLEISYEQYF; CDR3nt: TGCAGCGTTCTCGAAATCTCCTACGAGCAGTACTTC
d_gene: TRBD1; j_gene: TRBJ2-7; len: 15; abundance: once; v_gene: TRBV29-1; CDR3aa: CSVEDPDRVGDEQYF; CDR3nt: TGCAGCGTTGAAGACCCCGACAGGGTGGGGGACGAGCAGTACTTC